Listed below are T cell receptor beta chains from one sample, sequenced in a study of shared T cell receptors in the human thymus. Sequencing used immunoSEQ multiplex PCR; TCRdb keeps in-frame clones, though not all of them. The sample lists under 450,000 clones, 95% occurring once. Sequences were obtained from thymocytes. The receptors originated from a human donor. CDR3s include the opening cysteine and the closing phenylalanine or tryptophan. A D gene is named only where the DNA matches it firmly. A clone size is listed for some rows: how often the clone was seen (once, few, many), or a class if it is expanded.

v_call: TRBV6-6
j_call: TRBJ2-3
d_call: TRBD2
clone_size: once
cdr3_aa: CASRWGTSRYF
cdr3_nt: TGTGCCAGCAGGTGGGGGACTAGCAGGTATTTT

v_call: TRBV28
j_call: TRBJ2-5
d_call: TRBD1
clone_size: -
cdr3_aa: CASSLRAGGRETQYF
cdr3_nt: TGTGCCAGCAGTTTAAGGGCAGGGGGCAGGGAGACCCAGTACTTC

v_call: TRBV28
j_call: TRBJ2-7
d_call: TRBD2
clone_size: -
cdr3_aa: CASSFQAGQRDRPYEQYF
cdr3_nt: TGTGCCAGCAGTTTCCAGGCAGGCCAGCGGGACCGTCCCTACGAGCAGTACTTC

v_call: TRBV7-9
j_call: TRBJ2-2
d_call: -
clone_size: -
cdr3_aa: CASTWLGPVSTGELFF
cdr3_nt: TGTGCCAGCACCTGGCTCGGTCCGGTCTCTACCGGGGAGCTGTTTTTT

v_call: TRBV7-3
j_call: TRBJ2-1
d_call: TRBD2
clone_size: -
cdr3_aa: CASSLNSGRPGDPYNEQFF
cdr3_nt: TGTGCCAGCAGCCTCAATAGCGGGAGACCAGGAGATCCATACAATGAGCAGTTCTTC

v_call: TRBV4-1
j_call: TRBJ1-2
d_call: TRBD1
clone_size: -
cdr3_aa: CASSQVFVLYRGYGYTF
cdr3_nt: TGCGCCAGCAGCCAAGTATTTGTCTTGTACAGGGGCTATGGCTACACCTTC

v_call: TRBV7-8
j_call: TRBJ2-6
d_call: -
clone_size: -
cdr3_aa: CASSLALSSGANVLTF
cdr3_nt: TGTGCCAGCAGCTTAGCGCTGAGCTCTGGGGCCAACGTCCTGACTTTC

v_call: TRBV4-3
j_call: TRBJ2-5
d_call: TRBD2
clone_size: -
cdr3_aa: CASSQEVTSGGETQYF
cdr3_nt: TGCGCCAGCAGCCAAGAGGTAACTAGCGGAGGGGAGACCCAGTACTTC

v_call: TRBV4-3
j_call: TRBJ2-3
d_call: -
clone_size: -
cdr3_aa: CASSQDPYTDTQYF
cdr3_nt: TGCGCCAGCAGCCAAGATCCTTACACAGATACGCAGTATTTT

v_call: TRBV14
j_call: TRBJ2-3
d_call: -
clone_size: -
cdr3_aa: CASSQEKLFDETSTDTQYF
cdr3_nt: TGTGCCAGCAGCCAAGAGAAGTTATTTGACGAAACTAGCACAGATACGCAGTATTTT

v_call: TRBV28
j_call: TRBJ2-3
d_call: -
clone_size: -
cdr3_aa: CASSLRTGTSTDTQYF
cdr3_nt: TGTGCCAGCAGTTTGCGAACAGGGACTAGCACAGATACGCAGTATTTT

v_call: TRBV4-2
j_call: TRBJ1-2
d_call: -
clone_size: -
cdr3_aa: CASSQPKGNRDYGYTF
cdr3_nt: TGTGCCAGCAGCCAGCCAAAGGGAAACAGGGACTATGGCTACACCTTC

v_call: TRBV5-4
j_call: TRBJ2-1
d_call: -
clone_size: -
cdr3_aa: CASSLGGLAGEQFF
cdr3_nt: TGTGCCAGCAGCTTGGGGGGTCTGGCGGGTGAGCAGTTCTTC

v_call: TRBV30
j_call: TRBJ1-2
d_call: -
clone_size: -
cdr3_aa: CAWRSSELPSNYGYTF
cdr3_nt: TGTGCCTGGAGGTCGAGTGAACTTCCGAGTAACTATGGCTACACCTTC

v_call: TRBV11-2
j_call: TRBJ2-5
d_call: -
clone_size: -
cdr3_aa: CASSGGQETQYF
cdr3_nt: TGTGCCAGCAGCGGGGGCCAAGAGACCCAGTACTTC

v_call: TRBV5-1
j_call: TRBJ1-2
d_call: -
clone_size: -
cdr3_aa: CASSLIAGSGYGYTF
cdr3_nt: TGCGCCAGCAGCTTGATTGCGGGGTCTGGCTATGGCTACACCTTC

v_call: TRBV9
j_call: TRBJ1-1
d_call: -
clone_size: -
cdr3_aa: CASSGMNTEAFF
cdr3_nt: TGTGCCAGCAGCGGCATGAACACTGAAGCTTTCTTT

v_call: TRBV7-9
j_call: TRBJ2-1
d_call: TRBD2
clone_size: -
cdr3_aa: CASSERTSGSPLGEQFF
cdr3_nt: TGTGCCAGCAGCGAACGGACTAGCGGGAGCCCACTGGGTGAGCAGTTCTTC

v_call: TRBV27
j_call: TRBJ2-3
d_call: TRBD2
clone_size: -
cdr3_aa: CASSPSGTRTDTQYF
cdr3_nt: TGTGCCAGCAGTCCTAGCGGGACCCGCACAGATACGCAGTATTTT

v_call: TRBV27
j_call: TRBJ1-5
d_call: TRBD1
clone_size: -
cdr3_aa: CASSLGRGRNGSNQPQHF
cdr3_nt: TGTGCCAGCAGTTTGGGCAGGGGGCGGAATGGAAGCAATCAGCCCCAGCATTTT

v_call: TRBV5-1
j_call: TRBJ2-7
d_call: -
clone_size: -
cdr3_aa: CASSLGGYEQYF
cdr3_nt: TGCGCCAGCAGCTTGGGAGGATACGAGCAGTACTTC

v_call: TRBV19
j_call: TRBJ2-2
d_call: -
clone_size: -
cdr3_aa: CASRRSRAGELFF
cdr3_nt: TGTGCCAGTAGGAGATCGAGGGCCGGGGAGCTGTTTTTT

v_call: TRBV4-1
j_call: TRBJ2-7
d_call: -
clone_size: -
cdr3_aa: CASSQVAGAAYEQYF
cdr3_nt: TGCGCCAGCAGCCAGGTCGCGGGGGCCGCCTACGAGCAGTACTTC

v_call: TRBV15
j_call: TRBJ1-4
d_call: -
clone_size: -
cdr3_aa: CATSAWDRGEKLFF
cdr3_nt: TGTGCCACCAGTGCATGGGACCGCGGTGAAAAACTGTTTTTT

v_call: TRBV27
j_call: TRBJ2-3
d_call: TRBD2
clone_size: -
cdr3_aa: CASTLRGGTDTQYF
cdr3_nt: TGTGCCAGCACCCTCCGGGGAGGGACAGATACGCAGTATTTT

v_call: TRBV15
j_call: TRBJ2-1
d_call: -
clone_size: -
cdr3_aa: CATSRDGDEQFF
cdr3_nt: TGTGCCACCAGCAGAGACGGGGATGAGCAGTTCTTC

v_call: TRBV9
j_call: TRBJ1-2
d_call: TRBD1
clone_size: -
cdr3_aa: CASSLRDSHWGYGYTF
cdr3_nt: TGTGCCAGCAGTCTCCGGGACAGTCATTGGGGCTATGGCTACACCTTC

v_call: TRBV19
j_call: TRBJ1-5
d_call: -
clone_size: -
cdr3_aa: CASSIFQGPLWEPQHF
cdr3_nt: TGTGCCAGTAGTATTTTTCAGGGGCCTTTATGGGAGCCCCAGCATTTT

v_call: TRBV5-4
j_call: TRBJ1-1
d_call: TRBD1
clone_size: -
cdr3_aa: CASSQTGFMIF
cdr3_nt: TGTGCCAGCAGCCAGACAGGGTTTATGATCTTT

v_call: TRBV10-3
j_call: TRBJ1-2
d_call: -
clone_size: -
cdr3_aa: CAISTLQGLYLGYTF
cdr3_nt: TGTGCCATCAGTACCCTACAGGGTCTCTATCTCGGCTACACCTTC

v_call: TRBV10-3
j_call: TRBJ2-5
d_call: TRBD1
clone_size: -
cdr3_aa: CAISGQPQETQYF
cdr3_nt: TGTGCCATCTCGGGACAGCCCCAAGAGACCCAGTACTTC

v_call: TRBV18
j_call: TRBJ1-4
d_call: -
clone_size: -
cdr3_aa: CASSPALRGADEKLFF
cdr3_nt: TGTGCCAGCTCACCTGCGCTTCGGGGGGCTGACGAAAAACTGTTTTTT

v_call: TRBV19
j_call: TRBJ2-7
d_call: TRBD1
clone_size: -
cdr3_aa: CASRRQGRNYEQYF
cdr3_nt: TGTGCCAGTAGGAGACAGGGGCGCAACTACGAGCAGTACTTC

v_call: TRBV6-4
j_call: TRBJ2-5
d_call: TRBD2
clone_size: -
cdr3_aa: CASSPGLAGEGDRETQYF
cdr3_nt: TGTGCCAGCAGTCCTGGACTAGCGGGAGAAGGGGATAGAGAGACCCAGTACTTC

v_call: TRBV28
j_call: TRBJ2-5
d_call: TRBD2
clone_size: once
cdr3_aa: CASSFYERERRGETQYF
cdr3_nt: TGTGCCAGCAGTTTTTATGAGCGGGAGCGCCGGGGGGAGACCCAGTACTTC

v_call: TRBV7-2
j_call: TRBJ2-7
d_call: -
clone_size: -
cdr3_aa: CASSPARREQYF
cdr3_nt: TGTGCCAGCAGCCCGGCGCGGCGGGAGCAGTACTTC

v_call: TRBV6-5
j_call: TRBJ1-4
d_call: -
clone_size: -
cdr3_aa: CASSYSGAPAEKLFF
cdr3_nt: TGTGCCAGCAGTTACTCCGGGGCCCCAGCGGAAAAACTGTTTTTT

v_call: TRBV30
j_call: TRBJ1-1
d_call: -
clone_size: -
cdr3_aa: CAWSVPRSAFF
cdr3_nt: TGTGCCTGGAGTGTGCCTCGTTCGGCTTTCTTT

v_call: TRBV18
j_call: TRBJ2-7
d_call: TRBD2
clone_size: -
cdr3_aa: CASSQEAETSGREPYEQYF
cdr3_nt: TGTGCCAGCTCACAAGAGGCCGAGACTAGCGGGAGGGAACCCTACGAGCAGTACTTC

v_call: TRBV19
j_call: TRBJ1-1
d_call: TRBD1
clone_size: once
cdr3_aa: CASSIRQGKNTEAFF
cdr3_nt: TGTGCCAGTAGTATACGACAGGGTAAAAACACTGAAGCTTTCTTT

v_call: TRBV4-2
j_call: TRBJ1-2
d_call: -
clone_size: -
cdr3_aa: CASSQLAERGGRIYGYTF
cdr3_nt: TGTGCCAGCAGCCAACTCGCGGAGAGGGGGGGGCGCATCTATGGCTACACCTTC

v_call: TRBV11-2
j_call: TRBJ2-1
d_call: TRBD1
clone_size: -
cdr3_aa: CATEVRDRGLEKQFF
cdr3_nt: TGTGCCACCGAGGTAAGGGACAGGGGATTGGAGAAGCAGTTCTTC